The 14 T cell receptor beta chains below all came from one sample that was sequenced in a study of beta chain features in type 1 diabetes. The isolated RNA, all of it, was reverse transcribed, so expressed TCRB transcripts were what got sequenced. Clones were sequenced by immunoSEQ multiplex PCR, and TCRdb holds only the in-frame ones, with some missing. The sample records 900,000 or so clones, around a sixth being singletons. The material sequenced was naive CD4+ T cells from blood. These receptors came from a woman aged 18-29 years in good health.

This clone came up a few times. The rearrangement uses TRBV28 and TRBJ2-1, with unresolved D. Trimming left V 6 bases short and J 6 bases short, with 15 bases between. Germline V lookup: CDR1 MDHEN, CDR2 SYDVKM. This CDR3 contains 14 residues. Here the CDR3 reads CASRSAPTSNEQFF. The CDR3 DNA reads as TGTGCCAGCAGGTCCGCCCCGACCTCCAATGAGCAGTTCTTC.

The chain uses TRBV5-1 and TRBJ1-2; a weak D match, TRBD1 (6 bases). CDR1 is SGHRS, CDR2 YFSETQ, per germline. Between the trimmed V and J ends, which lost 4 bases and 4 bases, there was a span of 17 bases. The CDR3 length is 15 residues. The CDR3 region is CASSPGHANGYGYTF. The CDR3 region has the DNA TGCGCCAGCAGCCCGGGACATGCCAATGGCTATGGCTACACCTTC.

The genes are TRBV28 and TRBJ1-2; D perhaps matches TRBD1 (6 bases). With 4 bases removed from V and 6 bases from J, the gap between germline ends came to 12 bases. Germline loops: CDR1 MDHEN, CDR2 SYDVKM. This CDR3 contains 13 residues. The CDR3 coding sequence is TGTGCCAGCAGTTATACAAACAGGGATGGCTACACCTTC. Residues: CASSYTNRDGYTF.

CDR3 nucleotides: TGTGCCAGCAGCCCCGGTGCTATGCGGGAGCTAGACGAGCAGTACTTC. It yields the protein CASSPGAMRELDEQYF. The rearrangement links TRBV7-2 to TRBJ2-7; 7 positions agree with TRBD2. The length of the CDR3 is 16 residues. Germline trimming cut 5 bases from V and 5 bases from J; bases unmatched to any gene: 15. The V gene's germline CDR1 is SGHTA and CDR2 FQGNSA.

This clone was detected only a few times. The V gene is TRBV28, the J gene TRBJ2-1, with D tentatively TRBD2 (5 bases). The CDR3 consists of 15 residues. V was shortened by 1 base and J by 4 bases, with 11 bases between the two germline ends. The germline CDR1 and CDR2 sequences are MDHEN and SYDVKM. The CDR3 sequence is CASSLLVGGYNEQFF. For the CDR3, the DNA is TGTGCCAGCAGTTTATTGGTCGGCGGGTACAATGAGCAGTTCTTC.

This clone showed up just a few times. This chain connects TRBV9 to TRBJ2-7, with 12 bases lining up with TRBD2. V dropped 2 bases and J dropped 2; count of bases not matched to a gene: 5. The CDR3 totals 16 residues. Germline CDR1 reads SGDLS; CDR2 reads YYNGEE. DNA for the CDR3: TGTGCCAGCAGCGTTGGTTCTAGCGGGAGGGCCTACGAGCAGTACTTC. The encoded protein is CASSVGSSGRAYEQYF.

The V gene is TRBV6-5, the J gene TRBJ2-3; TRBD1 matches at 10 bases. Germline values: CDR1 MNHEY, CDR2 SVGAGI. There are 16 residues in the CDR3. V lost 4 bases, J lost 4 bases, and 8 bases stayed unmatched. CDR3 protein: CASSFGTGVPADTQYF. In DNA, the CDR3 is TGTGCCAGCAGTTTTGGGACAGGGGTCCCGGCAGATACGCAGTATTTT.

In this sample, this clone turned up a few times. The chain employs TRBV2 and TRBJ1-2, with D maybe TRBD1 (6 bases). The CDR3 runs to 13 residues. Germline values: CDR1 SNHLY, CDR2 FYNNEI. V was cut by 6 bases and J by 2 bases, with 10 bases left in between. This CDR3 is CASSTTGNYGYTF. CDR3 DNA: TGTGCCAGCAGCACTACAGGGAACTATGGCTACACCTTC.

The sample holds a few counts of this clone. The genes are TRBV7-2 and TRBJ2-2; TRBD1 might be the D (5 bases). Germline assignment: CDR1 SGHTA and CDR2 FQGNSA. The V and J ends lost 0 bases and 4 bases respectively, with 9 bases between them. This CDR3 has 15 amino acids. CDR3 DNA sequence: TGTGCCAGCAGCTTAGCCAGGGTCGGCACCGGGGAGCTGTTTTTT. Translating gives CASSLARVGTGELFF.

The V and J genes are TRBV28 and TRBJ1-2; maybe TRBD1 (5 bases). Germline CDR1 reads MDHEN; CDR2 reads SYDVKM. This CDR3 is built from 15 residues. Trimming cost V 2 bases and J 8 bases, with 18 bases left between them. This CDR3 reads CASSLGAEHYAGYTF. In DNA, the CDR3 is TGTGCCAGCAGTTTAGGGGCGGAACACTATGCCGGCTACACCTTC.

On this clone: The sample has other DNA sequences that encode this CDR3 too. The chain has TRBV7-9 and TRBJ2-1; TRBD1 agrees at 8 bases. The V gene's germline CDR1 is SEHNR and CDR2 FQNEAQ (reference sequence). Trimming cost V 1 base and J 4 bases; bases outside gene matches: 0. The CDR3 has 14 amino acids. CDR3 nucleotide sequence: TGTGCCAGCAGCTTAGGACAGGGGTACAATGAGCAGTTCTTC. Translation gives CASSLGQGYNEQFF.

The CDR3 DNA reads as TGTGCCAGCTCACCAACACAGGGTTCCTACAATGAGCAGTTCTTC. Residues: CASSPTQGSYNEQFF. V is TRBV18 and J is TRBJ2-1; the D gene is possibly TRBD1 (6 bases). Looked up from germline, CDR1 is KGHSH and CDR2 is LQKENI. Trimming took 2 bases from V and 1 from J, leaving 9 bases between them. The CDR3 totals 15 residues.

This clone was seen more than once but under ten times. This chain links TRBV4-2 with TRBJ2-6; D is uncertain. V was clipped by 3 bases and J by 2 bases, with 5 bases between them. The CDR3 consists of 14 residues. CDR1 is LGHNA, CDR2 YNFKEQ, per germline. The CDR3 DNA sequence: TGTGCCAGCAGCCAGCACCCTGGGGCCAACGTCCTGACTTTC. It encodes CASSQHPGANVLTF.

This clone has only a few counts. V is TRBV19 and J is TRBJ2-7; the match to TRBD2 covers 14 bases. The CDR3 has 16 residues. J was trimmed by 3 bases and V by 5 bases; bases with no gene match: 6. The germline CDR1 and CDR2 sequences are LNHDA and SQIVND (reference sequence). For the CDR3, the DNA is TGTGCCAGTAGTCCCGGACTAGCGGGAGGAGGCTACGAGCAGTACTTC. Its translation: CASSPGLAGGGYEQYF.